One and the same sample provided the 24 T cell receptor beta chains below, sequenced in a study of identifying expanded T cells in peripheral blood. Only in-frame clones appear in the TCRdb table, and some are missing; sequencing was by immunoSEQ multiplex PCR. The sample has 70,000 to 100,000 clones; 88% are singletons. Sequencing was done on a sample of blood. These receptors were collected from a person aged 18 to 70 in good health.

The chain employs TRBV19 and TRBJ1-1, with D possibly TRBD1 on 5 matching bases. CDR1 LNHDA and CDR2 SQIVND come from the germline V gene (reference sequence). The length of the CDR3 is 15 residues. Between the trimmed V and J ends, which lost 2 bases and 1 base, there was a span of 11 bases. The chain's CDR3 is CASSIWYRTNTEAFF. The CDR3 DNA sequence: TGTGCCAGTAGTATATGGTACAGGACGAACACTGAAGCTTTCTTT.

The CDR3 sequence is CATSSELYAGNTIYF. The DNA for the CDR3 is TGTGCCACCAGCAGCGAACTCTATGCTGGAAACACCATATATTTT. This chain connects TRBV15 to TRBJ1-3; D unclear. There are 15 residues in the CDR3. V lost 3 bases and J 2 bases, leaving 11 bases between the germline ends. Germline V gene data show CDR1 as LNHNV and CDR2 as YYDKDF (reference sequence).

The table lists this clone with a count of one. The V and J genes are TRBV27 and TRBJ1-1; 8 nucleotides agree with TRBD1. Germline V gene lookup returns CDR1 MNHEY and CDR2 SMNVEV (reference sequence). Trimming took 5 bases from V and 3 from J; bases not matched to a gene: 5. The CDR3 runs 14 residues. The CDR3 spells CASSRQGWDTEAFF. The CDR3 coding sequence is TGTGCCAGCAGTCGACAGGGGTGGGACACTGAAGCTTTCTTT.

The CDR3 DNA sequence: TGTGCCAGCACCTTTACAGGGCACTATGGCTACACCTTC. Protein: CASTFTGHYGYTF. The chain carries TRBV5-6 and TRBJ1-2; D is perhaps TRBD1 (6 bases). CDR3 length: 13 amino acids. V was cut by 6 bases and J by 3 bases, with 12 bases left in between. Germline assignment: CDR1 SGHDT and CDR2 YYEEEE.

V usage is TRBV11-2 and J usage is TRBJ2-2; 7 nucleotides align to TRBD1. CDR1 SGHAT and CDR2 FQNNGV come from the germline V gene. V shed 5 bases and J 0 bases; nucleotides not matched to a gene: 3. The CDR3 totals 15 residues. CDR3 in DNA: TGTGCCAGCAGCGGACAGGCCACGAACACCGGGGAGCTGTTTTTT. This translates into CASSGQATNTGELFF.

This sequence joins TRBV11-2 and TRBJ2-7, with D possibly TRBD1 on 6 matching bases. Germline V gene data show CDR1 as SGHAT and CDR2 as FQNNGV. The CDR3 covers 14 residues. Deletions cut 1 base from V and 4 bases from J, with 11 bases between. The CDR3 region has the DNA TGTGCCAGCAGCTTAGGGGGGCGCGAATACGAGCAGTACTTC. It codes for CASSLGGREYEQYF.

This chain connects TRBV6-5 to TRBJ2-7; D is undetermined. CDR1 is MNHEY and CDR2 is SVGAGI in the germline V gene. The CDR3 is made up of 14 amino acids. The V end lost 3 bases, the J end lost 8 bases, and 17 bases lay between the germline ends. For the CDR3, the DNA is TGTGCCAGCAGTTATTCCGAGGCCTCTATCAAGCAGTACTTC. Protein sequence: CASSYSEASIKQYF.

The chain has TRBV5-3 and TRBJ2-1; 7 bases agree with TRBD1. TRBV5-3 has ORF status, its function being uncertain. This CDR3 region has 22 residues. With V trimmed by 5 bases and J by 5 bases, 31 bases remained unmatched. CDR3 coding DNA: TGTGCCAGAAGTTCCCTTCCCTGTGCCGCGACAGGGCAGATCCTGACGGACAATGAGCAGTTCTTC. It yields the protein CARSSLPCAATGQILTDNEQFF.

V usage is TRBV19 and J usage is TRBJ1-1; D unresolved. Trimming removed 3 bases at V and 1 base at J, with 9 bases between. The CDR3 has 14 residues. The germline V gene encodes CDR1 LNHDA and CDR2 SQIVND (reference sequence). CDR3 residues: CASSIGWGNTEAFF. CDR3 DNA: TGTGCCAGTAGTATTGGGTGGGGGAACACTGAAGCTTTCTTT.

Here the CDR3 DNA reads TGTGCCAGCAGTTACCGATGGCCGGGACTAGCGGGGGGTCGAGCGGAGACCCAGTACTTC. Its protein product is CASSYRWPGLAGGRAETQYF. The chain recombines TRBV27 with TRBJ2-5; 15 bases fit TRBD2. Per germline, CDR1 MNHEY and CDR2 SMNVEV (reference sequence). With 4 bases clipped from V and 5 bases from J, the junction kept 17 bases outside the gene matches. The CDR3 consists of 20 residues.

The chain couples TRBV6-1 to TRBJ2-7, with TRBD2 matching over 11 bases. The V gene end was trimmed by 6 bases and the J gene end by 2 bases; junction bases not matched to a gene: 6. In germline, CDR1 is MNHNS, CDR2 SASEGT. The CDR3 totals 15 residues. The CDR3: CASSQNSGGAYEQYF. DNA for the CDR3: TGTGCCAGCAGCCAAAATAGCGGGGGGGCCTACGAGCAGTACTTC.

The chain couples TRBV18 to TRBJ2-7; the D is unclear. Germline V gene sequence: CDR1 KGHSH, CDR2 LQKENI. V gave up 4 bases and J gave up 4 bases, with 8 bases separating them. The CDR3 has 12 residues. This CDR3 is CASSLVGYEQYF. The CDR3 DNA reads TGTGCCAGCTCACTGGTAGGATACGAGCAGTACTTC.

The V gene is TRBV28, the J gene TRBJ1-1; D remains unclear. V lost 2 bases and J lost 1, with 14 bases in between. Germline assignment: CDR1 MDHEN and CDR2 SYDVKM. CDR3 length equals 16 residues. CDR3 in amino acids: CASSLITTGSNTEAFF. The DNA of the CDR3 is TGTGCCAGCAGTTTAATTACGACTGGATCGAACACTGAAGCTTTCTTT.

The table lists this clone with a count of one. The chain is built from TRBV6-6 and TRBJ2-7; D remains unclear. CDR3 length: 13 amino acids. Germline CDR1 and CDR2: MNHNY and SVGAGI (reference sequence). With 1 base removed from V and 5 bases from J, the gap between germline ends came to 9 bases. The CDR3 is CASSYLLGHEQYF. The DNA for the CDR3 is TGTGCCAGCAGTTACTTGTTAGGGCACGAGCAGTACTTC.

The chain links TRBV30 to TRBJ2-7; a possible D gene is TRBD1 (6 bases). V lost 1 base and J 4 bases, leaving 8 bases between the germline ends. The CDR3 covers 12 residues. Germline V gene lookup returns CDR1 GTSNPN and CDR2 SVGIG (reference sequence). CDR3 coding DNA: TGTGCCTGGAGTGGGGGGCAGTACGAGCAGTACTTC. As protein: CAWSGGQYEQYF. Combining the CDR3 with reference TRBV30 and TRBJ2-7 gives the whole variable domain SQTIHQWPATLVQPVGSPLSLECTVEGTSNPNLYWYRQAAGRGLQLLFYSVGIGQISSEVPQNLSASRPQDRQFILSSKKLLLSDSGFYLCAWSGGQYEQYFGPGTRLTVT.

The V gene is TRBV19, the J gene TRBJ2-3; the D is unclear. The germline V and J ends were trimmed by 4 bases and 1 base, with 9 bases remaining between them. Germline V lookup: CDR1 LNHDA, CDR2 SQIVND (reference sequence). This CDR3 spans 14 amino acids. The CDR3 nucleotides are TGTGCCAGTAGTAGTCGGCGACGCACAGATACGCAGTATTTT. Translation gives CASSSRRRTDTQYF.

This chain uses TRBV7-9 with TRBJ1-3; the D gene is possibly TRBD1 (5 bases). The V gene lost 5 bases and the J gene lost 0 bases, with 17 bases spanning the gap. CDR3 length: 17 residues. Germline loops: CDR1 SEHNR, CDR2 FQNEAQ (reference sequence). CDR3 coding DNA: TGTGCCAGCAGCGCCCGGGGGTCATTCAACTCTGGAAACACCATATATTTT. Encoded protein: CASSARGSFNSGNTIYF.

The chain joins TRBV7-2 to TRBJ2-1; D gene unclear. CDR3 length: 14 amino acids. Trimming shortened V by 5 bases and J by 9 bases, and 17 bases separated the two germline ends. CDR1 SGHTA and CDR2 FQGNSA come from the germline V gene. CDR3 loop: CASSPGLEHGEQFF. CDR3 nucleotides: TGTGCCAGCAGCCCCGGATTGGAACATGGTGAGCAGTTCTTC.

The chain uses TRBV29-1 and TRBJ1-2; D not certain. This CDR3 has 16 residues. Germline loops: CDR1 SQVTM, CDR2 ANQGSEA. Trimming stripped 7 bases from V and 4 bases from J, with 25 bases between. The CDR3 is CSALGLMEVSGYGYTF. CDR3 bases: TGCAGCGCCCTGGGTTTGATGGAGGTTTCCGGCTATGGCTACACCTTC.

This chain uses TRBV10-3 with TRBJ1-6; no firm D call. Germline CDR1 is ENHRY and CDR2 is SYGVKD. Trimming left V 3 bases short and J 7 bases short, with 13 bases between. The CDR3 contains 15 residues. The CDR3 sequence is CAISDSKEWNSPLHF. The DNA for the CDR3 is TGTGCCATCAGTGATTCGAAGGAGTGGAATTCACCCCTCCACTTT.

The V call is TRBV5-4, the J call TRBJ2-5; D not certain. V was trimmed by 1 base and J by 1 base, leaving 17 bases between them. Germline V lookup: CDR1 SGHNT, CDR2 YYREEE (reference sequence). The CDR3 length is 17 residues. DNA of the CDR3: TGTGCCAGCAGCTTGAAAGTAGTTACGGGCTCCCAAGAGACCCAGTACTTC. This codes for CASSLKVVTGSQETQYF. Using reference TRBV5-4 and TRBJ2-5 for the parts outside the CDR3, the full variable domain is ETGVTQSPTHLIKTRGQQVTLRCSSQSGHNTVSWYQQALGQGPQFIFQYYREEENGRGNFPPRFSGLQFPNYSSELNVNALELDDSALYLCASSLKVVTGSQETQYFGPGTRLLVL.

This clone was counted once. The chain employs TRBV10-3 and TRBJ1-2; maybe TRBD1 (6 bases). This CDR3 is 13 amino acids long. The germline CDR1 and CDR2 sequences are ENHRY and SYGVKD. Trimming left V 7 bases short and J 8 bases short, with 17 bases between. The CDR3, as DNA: TGTGCCATCAACAGGGATGGGCATTGGGGCTACACCTTC. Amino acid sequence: CAINRDGHWGYTF.

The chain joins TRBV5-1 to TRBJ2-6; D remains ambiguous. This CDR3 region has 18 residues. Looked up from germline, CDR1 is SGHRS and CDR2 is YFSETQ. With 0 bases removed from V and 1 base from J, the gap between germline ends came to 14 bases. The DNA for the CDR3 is TGCGCCAGCAGCTTGGAGAGGCAGAGAGCTTCTGGGGCCAACGTCCTGACTTTC. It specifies CASSLERQRASGANVLTF.

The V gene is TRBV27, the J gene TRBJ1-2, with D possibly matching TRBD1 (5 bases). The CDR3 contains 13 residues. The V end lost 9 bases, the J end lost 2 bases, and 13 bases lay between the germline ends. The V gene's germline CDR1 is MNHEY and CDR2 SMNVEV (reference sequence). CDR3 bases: TGTGCCAGTGCCCCGGGGGGAAACTATGGCTACACCTTC. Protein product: CASAPGGNYGYTF.